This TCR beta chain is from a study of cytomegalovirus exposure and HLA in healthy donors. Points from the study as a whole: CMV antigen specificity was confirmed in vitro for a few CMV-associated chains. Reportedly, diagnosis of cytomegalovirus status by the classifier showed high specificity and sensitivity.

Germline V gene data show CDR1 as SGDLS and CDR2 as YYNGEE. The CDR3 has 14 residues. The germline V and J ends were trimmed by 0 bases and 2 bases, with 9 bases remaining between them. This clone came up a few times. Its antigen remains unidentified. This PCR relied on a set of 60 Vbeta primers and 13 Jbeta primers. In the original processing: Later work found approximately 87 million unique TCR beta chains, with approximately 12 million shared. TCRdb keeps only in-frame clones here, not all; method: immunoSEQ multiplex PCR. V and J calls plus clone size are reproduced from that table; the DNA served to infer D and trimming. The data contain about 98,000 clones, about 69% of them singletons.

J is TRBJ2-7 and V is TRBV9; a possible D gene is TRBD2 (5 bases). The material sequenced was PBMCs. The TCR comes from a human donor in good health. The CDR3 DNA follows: TGTGCCAGCAGCGTAGGGGTGGGAGCCTACGAGCAGTACTTC. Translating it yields CASSVGVGAYEQYF.